This T cell receptor beta chain was sequenced for a study of blood T cell repertoires in COVID-19. Study as a whole: Specimens from acute and convalescent COVID-19 originated in the United States, Italy and Spain. Sample material is recorded as cDNA or gDNA derived from T cells, B-cell-depleted T cells, or PBMCs.

The CDR3 covers 9 residues. V lost 4 bases, J lost 12 bases, and 9 bases lay in between. Germline V lookup: CDR1 SQVTM, CDR2 ANQGSEA. Original data processing: From reference gene primer amplification, estimates of nucleated cell counts were derived. Some clones are missing from TCRdb's copy, which holds only in-frame ones; the method was immunoSEQ multiplex PCR. Clonal size and the V and J genes are those of that table, whereas D and trimming came from the DNA. The sample contains 390,000 or so clones, around 87% of which appear only once. This TCR derives from a man aged 18 to 30 with active or convalescent COVID-19. The chain recombines TRBV29-1 with TRBJ1-1; D is perhaps TRBD1 (5 bases). Sequencing input: peripheral blood. CDR3 region: CSVGTSPFF. The CDR3, as DNA: TGCAGCGTTGGGACATCGCCTTTCTTT.